This TCR beta chain was captured by sequencing in a study of cytotoxic CD8 clonotypes in ibrutinib-treated CLL. Genomic DNA in a quantity of roughly 2 micrograms was derived from cryopreserved PBMCs for TCR beta libraries. The assay was immunoSEQ multiplex PCR, and TCRdb's table has in-frame clones only and misses some. This table has around 140,000 clones, 77% appearing once. This clone turned up a few times. From germline, CDR1 is MDHEN and CDR2 SYDVKM. The junction had 8 bases not matched to a gene; V was cut back by 4 bases and J by 0 bases. The CDR3 is made up of 16 amino acids. The sequenced sample was PBMCs, obtained after 12 months of ibrutinib treatment. This chain connects TRBV28 to TRBJ2-5; 7 nucleotides agree with TRBD1. The TCR was taken from a human donor with chronic lymphocytic leukemia. This CDR3 reads CASSSHLTGDQETQYF. CDR3 nucleotides: TGTGCCAGCAGTTCTCACCTTACAGGGGACCAAGAGACCCAGTACTTC.